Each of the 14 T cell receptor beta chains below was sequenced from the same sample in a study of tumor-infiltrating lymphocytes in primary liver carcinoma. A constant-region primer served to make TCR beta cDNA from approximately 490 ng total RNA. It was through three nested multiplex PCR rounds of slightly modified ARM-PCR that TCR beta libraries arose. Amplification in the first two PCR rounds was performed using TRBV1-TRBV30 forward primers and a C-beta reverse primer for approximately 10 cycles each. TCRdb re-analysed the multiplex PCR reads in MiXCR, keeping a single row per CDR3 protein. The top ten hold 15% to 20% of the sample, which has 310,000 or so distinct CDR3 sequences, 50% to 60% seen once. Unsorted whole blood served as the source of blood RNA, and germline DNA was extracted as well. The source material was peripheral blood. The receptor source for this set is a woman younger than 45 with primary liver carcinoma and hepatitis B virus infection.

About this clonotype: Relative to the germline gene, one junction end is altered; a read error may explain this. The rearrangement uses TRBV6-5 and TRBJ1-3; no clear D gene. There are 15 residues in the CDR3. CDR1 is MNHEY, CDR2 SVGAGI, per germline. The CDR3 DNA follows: TGTGCCAGCAGTCACTCGCGTGGGCCCGGAAACACCATACATTTT. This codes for CASSHSRGPGNTIHF.

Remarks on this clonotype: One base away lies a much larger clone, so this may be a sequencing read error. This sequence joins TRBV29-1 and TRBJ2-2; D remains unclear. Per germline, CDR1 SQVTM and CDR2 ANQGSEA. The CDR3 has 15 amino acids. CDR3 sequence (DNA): TGCAGCGTTGGGGTGAGCTTTCCGAACACCCGGGAGCTGTTTTTT. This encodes CSVGVSFPNTRELFF.

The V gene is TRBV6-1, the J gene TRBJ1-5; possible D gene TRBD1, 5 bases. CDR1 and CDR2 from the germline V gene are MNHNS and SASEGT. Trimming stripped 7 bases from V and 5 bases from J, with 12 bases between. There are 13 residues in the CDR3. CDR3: CASKPSQDQPQHF. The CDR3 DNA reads TGTGCCAGCAAGCCGTCACAGGATCAGCCCCAGCATTTT.

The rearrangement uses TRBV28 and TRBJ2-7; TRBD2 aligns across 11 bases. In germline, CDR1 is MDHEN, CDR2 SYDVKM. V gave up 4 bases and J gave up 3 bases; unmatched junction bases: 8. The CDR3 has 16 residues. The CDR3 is CASSSGTSGNYYEQYF. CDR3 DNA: TGTGCCAGCAGTTCCGGGACTAGCGGAAATTACTACGAGCAGTACTTC.

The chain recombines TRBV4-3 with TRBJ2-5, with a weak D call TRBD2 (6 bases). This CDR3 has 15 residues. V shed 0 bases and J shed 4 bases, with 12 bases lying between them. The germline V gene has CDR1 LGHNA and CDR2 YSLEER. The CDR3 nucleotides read TGCGCCAGCAGCCAAGATGCAGCGGGCACAGAGACCCAGTACTTC. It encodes CASSQDAAGTETQYF.

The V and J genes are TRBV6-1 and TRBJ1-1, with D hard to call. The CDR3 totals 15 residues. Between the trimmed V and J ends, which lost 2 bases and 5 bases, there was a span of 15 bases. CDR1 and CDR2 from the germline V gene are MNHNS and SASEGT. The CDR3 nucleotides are TGTGCCAGCAGTGAATCTTTGGTCCGAGGGACTGAAGCTTTCTTT. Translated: CASSESLVRGTEAFF.

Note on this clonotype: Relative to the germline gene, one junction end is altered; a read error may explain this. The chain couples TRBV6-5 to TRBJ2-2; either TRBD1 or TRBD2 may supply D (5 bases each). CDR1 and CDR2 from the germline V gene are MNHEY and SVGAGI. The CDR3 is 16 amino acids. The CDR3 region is CASRKGRRSKTGEPFF. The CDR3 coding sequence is TGTGCCAGCAGGAAGGGACGGAGGTCGAAGACCGGGGAGCCGTTTTTT.

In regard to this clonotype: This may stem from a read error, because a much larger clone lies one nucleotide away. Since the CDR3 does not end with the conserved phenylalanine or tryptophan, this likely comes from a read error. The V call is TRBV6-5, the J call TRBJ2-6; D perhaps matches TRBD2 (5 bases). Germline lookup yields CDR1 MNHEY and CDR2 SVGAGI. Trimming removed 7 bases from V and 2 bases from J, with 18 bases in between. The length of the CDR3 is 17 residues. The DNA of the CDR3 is TGTGCCAGCACTTTACAGTTTTTGACTACTGGGGCCAACGTCCTGACTTTA. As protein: CASTLQFLTTGANVLTL.

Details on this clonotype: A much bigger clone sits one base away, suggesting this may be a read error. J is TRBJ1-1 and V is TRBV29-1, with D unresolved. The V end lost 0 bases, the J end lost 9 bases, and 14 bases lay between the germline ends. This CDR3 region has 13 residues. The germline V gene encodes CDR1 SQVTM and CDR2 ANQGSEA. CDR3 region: CSVEDAIGLKAFF. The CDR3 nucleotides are TGCAGCGTTGAAGATGCGATTGGGCTAAAAGCTTTCTTT. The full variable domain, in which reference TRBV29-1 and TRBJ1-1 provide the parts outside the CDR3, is SAVISQKPSRDICQRGTSLTIQCQVDSQVTMMFWYRQQPGQSLTLIATANQGSEATYESGFVIDKFPISRPNLTFSTLTVSNMSPEDSSIYLCSVEDAIGLKAFFGQGTRLTVV.

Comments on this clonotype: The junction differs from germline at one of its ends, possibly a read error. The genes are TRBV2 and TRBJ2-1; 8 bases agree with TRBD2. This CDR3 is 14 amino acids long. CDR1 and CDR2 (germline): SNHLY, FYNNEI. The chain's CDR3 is CVSASGRVFDEQFF. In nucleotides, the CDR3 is TGTGTCAGCGCAAGCGGGAGAGTATTTGATGAGCAGTTCTTC.

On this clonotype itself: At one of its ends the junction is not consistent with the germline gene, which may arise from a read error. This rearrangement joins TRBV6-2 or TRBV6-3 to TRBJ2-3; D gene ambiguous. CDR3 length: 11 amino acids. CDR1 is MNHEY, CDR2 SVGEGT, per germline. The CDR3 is CASANTNTQYF. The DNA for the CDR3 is TGTGCCAGCGCTAACACAAATACGCAGTATTTT.

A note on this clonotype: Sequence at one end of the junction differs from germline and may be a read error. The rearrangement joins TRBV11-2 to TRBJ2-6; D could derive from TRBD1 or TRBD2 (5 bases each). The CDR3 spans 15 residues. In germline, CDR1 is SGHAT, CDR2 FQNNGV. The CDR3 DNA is TGTGCCAGCAGCTTCTTCCAGGCTGGGACCAATGTCCTGACTTTC. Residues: CASSFFQAGTNVLTF.

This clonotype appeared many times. The CDR3 DNA reads as TGTGCCAGCAGCTTGAATCGAGATACGCAGTATTTT. It specifies CASSLNRDTQYF. The chain uses TRBV12-3 or TRBV12-4 and TRBJ2-3; D unclear. This CDR3 comprises 12 residues. V was shortened by 6 bases and J by 5 bases, with 9 bases between the two germline ends.

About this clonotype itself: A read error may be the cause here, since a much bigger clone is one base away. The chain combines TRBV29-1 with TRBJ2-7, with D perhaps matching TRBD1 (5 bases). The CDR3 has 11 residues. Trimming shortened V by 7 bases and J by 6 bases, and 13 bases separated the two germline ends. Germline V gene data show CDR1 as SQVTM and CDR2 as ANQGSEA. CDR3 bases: TGCAGCGGTGCGACAGTGGGCGAGCAGTACTTC. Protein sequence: CSGATVGEQYF.